The TCR beta chain under discussion was sequenced for a study of blood T cell repertoires in COVID-19. Study-level information: Samples came from the United States, Italy and Spain, spanning acute and convalescent COVID-19. Sources were T cells, B-cell-depleted T cells, or PBMCs; the material itself was cDNA or gDNA.

In the original processing: Nucleated cell number was recorded as an estimate derived from reference gene primer amplification. The data were produced by immunoSEQ multiplex PCR, yet TCRdb's version contains in-frame clones alone and is incomplete. The V and J calls and the clone size are those of that table, but D and trimming were determined from the DNA. The table includes around 620,000 clones, around 90% detected once. On this clone: Its ends do not fully match the called genes, so a read error is possible.

CDR3 length: 11 amino acids. CDR1 is LGHDT, CDR2 YNNKEL, per germline (reference sequence). The source material was peripheral blood. The receptor's source is a woman younger than 30 with acute or convalescent COVID-19. The chain employs TRBV3-1 (or the pseudogene TRBV3-2) and TRBJ2-1; no definite D call. CDR3 DNA: TGTGCCAGCAGCCAAGGCGCGGATTTGCTCTTC. Protein sequence: CASSQGADLLF.